This TCR beta chain was captured by sequencing in a study of OX40 agonist ivuxolimab in advanced cancers. Turning to the study itself: The dose-escalation cohort was about 86% male, with a mean age of around 60 years, ranging about 20 to 79. A partial response was reached by three patients: one with hepatocellular carcinoma and two with cutaneous melanoma.

CDR1 is LNHDA, CDR2 SQIVND, per germline (reference sequence). Trimming shortened V by 3 bases and J by 7 bases, and 10 bases separated the two germline ends. The CDR3 spans 14 residues. Findings and caveats of the study: CD8+ T cells showed, on average, more clonal expansion than CD4+ cells.

As concerns this clone: Its specificity is not known.

This table comes from immunoSEQ multiplex PCR, and its TCRdb copy is limited to in-frame clones, with some not included. This sample has roughly 80,000 clones, with almost 85% found just once. Drawing of blood for sampling happened at baseline, at cycle 4 day 1, and at cycle 7 day 1. The sequences come from CD4+ or CD8+ T cells sorted from blood, collected in a trial of the OX40 agonist ivuxolimab. The chain combines TRBV19 with TRBJ1-6, with D perhaps matching TRBD1 (5 bases). The clonotype comes from an adult with an advanced solid tumor such as melanoma, head and neck, liver or kidney cancer. The CDR3 DNA is TGTGCCAGTAGTATCAGGGTAGGCAATTCACCCCTCCACTTT. It is translated as CASSIRVGNSPLHF.